Shown below are 27 T cell receptor beta chains from a single sample sequenced in a study of blood T cells in healthy people across ages. Using a J-beta primer mix together with a sample-barcoded 5' primer, a second PCR was run for about 6 to 11 cycles. MiXCR, run by TCRdb on the 5' RACE reads, gives a single entry per CDR3 protein. The table shows about 650,000 distinct CDR3 sequences, with less than 40% occurring only once. Sequenced: blood. The receptors were gathered from a woman over 75 in good health.

The rearrangement links TRBV6-5 to TRBJ2-4, with D perhaps TRBD1 or TRBD2 (5 bases each). CDR3 length: 15 residues. V gave up 2 bases and J gave up 8 bases, with 16 bases separating them. Germline V gene lookup returns CDR1 MNHEY and CDR2 SVGAGI. The CDR3 reads CASSYVGPKGYIQYF. The CDR3 region has the DNA TGTGCCAGCAGTTACGTGGGACCAAAGGGGTACATTCAGTACTTC.

The J gene is TRBJ2-1, the V gene TRBV6-5; D remains ambiguous. The J call is doubtful: the DNA matches TRBJ2-7 better. The CDR3 loop spans 15 amino acids. Germline V gene sequence: CDR1 MNHEY, CDR2 SVGAGI. The CDR3 DNA reads TGTGCCAGCAGACCGGAGAGGCGGTCCTACAATGAGCAGTACTTC. Amino acid sequence: CASRPERRSYNEQYF.

This chain connects TRBV4-2 to TRBJ1-2; weak D call: TRBD1 (5 bases). The CDR3 is made up of 15 amino acids. In germline, CDR1 is LGHNA, CDR2 YNFKEQ. V lost 0 bases and J lost 5, with 13 bases in between. This CDR3 is CASSQDVGTVYGYTF. The CDR3 region has the DNA TGTGCCAGCAGCCAAGATGTGGGGACTGTGTATGGCTACACCTTC.

Remarks on this clonotype: A read error may be the cause here, since a much bigger clone is one base away. The CDR3 DNA is TGTGCCAGCAGTTACTCGGGGCAGGGGTTATCCGATACGCGGTATTTT. Translated, it gives CASSYSGQGLSDTRYF. The rearrangement uses TRBV6-6 and TRBJ2-3; TRBD1 might be the D (6 bases). Per germline, CDR1 MNHNY and CDR2 SVGAGI (reference sequence). This CDR3 region has 16 residues.

This chain joins TRBV20-1 and TRBJ2-5, with 11 nucleotides matching TRBD2. The CDR3 is 13 residues long. Germline V gives CDR1 DFQATT, CDR2 SNEGSKA (reference sequence). The junction had 5 bases not matched to a gene; V was cut back by 5 bases and J by 6 bases. In nucleotides, the CDR3 is TGCAGTGCTGTGGGGACTAGCGGCCAGACCCAGTACTTC. As protein: CSAVGTSGQTQYF.

The rearrangement joins TRBV15 to TRBJ2-1; 10 bases fit TRBD1. This CDR3 region has 18 residues. CDR1 LNHNV and CDR2 YYDKDF come from the germline V gene (reference sequence). V shed 2 bases, J shed 0 bases, and the junction held 7 bases outside the gene matches. The CDR3 DNA is TGTGCCACCAGCAGACCGGGACAGGGGACCGGCTCCTACAATGAGCAGTTCTTC. It yields the protein CATSRPGQGTGSYNEQFF. Full variable domain (rest looked up from reference TRBV15 and TRBJ2-1): DAMVIQNPRYQVTQFGKPVTLSCSQTLNHNVMYWYQQKSSQAPKLLFHYYDKDFNNEADTPDNFQSRRPNTSFCFLDIRSPGLGDTAMYLCATSRPGQGTGSYNEQFFGPGTRLTVL.

The sample holds a few counts of this clonotype. This clone may be a read error of a much larger clone one base away. V is TRBV20-1 and J is TRBJ2-5; no reliable D call. The CDR3 has 11 amino acids. Trimming stripped 3 bases from V and 11 bases from J, with 13 bases between. Germline lookup yields CDR1 DFQATT and CDR2 SNEGSKA (reference sequence). CDR3 residues: CSARSYDEQYF. CDR3 bases: TGCAGTGCTAGGTCCTATGATGAGCAGTACTTC.

This clonotype was picked up one time. This chain connects TRBV28 to TRBJ1-4; the match to TRBD1 covers 10 bases. This CDR3 has 15 amino acids. Germline V CDR1 and CDR2: MDHEN, SYDVKM. V shed 3 bases, J shed 8 bases, and the junction held 6 bases outside the gene matches. CDR3 DNA sequence: TGTGCCAGCAGTTTCCTCCGGACAGGGGGAGAAAAACTGTTTTTT. Translating gives CASSFLRTGGEKLFF.

This clonotype was picked up a small number of times. This chain links TRBV3-1 with TRBJ2-5; D is undetermined. Germline V lookup: CDR1 LGHDT, CDR2 YNNKEL (reference sequence). The CDR3 is 11 residues long. Trimming left V 1 base short and J 7 bases short, with 4 bases between. The DNA of the CDR3 is TGTGCCAGCAGCCAAGTTGTGACCCAGTACTTC. This gives the protein CASSQVVTQYF.

This clonotype was seen at least ten times. The CDR3 protein is CASSYSRGKTYNEQFF. For the CDR3, the DNA is TGTGCCAGCAGTTACTCCCGGGGGAAAACCTACAATGAGCAGTTCTTC. The chain recombines TRBV6-5 with TRBJ2-1, with a possible D match to TRBD2 (6 bases). Germline assignment: CDR1 MNHEY and CDR2 SVGAGI. This CDR3 region has 16 residues. Trimming cost V 0 bases and J 2 bases, with 11 bases left between them.

Regarding this clonotype: This sequence may be a read error, since a much larger clone differs from it by one base. The chain employs TRBV12-3 or TRBV12-4 and TRBJ2-3, with 7 bases that match TRBD1. The CDR3 contains 14 residues. The DNA for the CDR3 is TGTGCCAGCAGTGCGAACAGGGGCGCAGATGCGCAGTATTTT. Residues: CASSANRGADAQYF.

The genes are TRBV11-2 and TRBJ2-7, with a weak D call TRBD2 (6 bases). The CDR3 is 16 amino acids. Per the germline V gene, CDR1 is SGHAT and CDR2 is FQNNGV. V gave up 2 bases and J gave up 0 bases, with 14 bases separating them. Here the CDR3 DNA reads TGTGCCAGCAGCTTACGGAGGGACTGGTCCTCCTACGAGCAGTACTTC. Protein sequence: CASSLRRDWSSYEQYF.

This clonotype was observed many times. V and J are TRBV20-1 and TRBJ2-7, with 10 bases identical to TRBD2. V shed 3 bases, J shed 3 bases, and the junction held 8 bases outside the gene matches. In germline, CDR1 is DFQATT, CDR2 SNEGSKA (reference sequence). The CDR3 sequence is 15 residues long. The CDR3 protein is CSARGASGRNYEQYF. DNA of the CDR3: TGCAGTGCTAGGGGGGCTAGCGGGAGAAACTACGAGCAGTACTTC.

The rearrangement joins TRBV7-2 to TRBJ2-7, with 8 bases matching TRBD2. This CDR3 is 14 amino acids long. Trimming cost V 4 bases and J 6 bases; bases outside gene matches: 8. CDR1 and CDR2 from the germline V gene are SGHTA and FQGNSA. The CDR3 is CASSSWTSLAEQYF. The CDR3 DNA reads TGTGCCAGCAGCTCCTGGACTAGCCTAGCCGAGCAGTACTTC.

This clonotype has a handful of counts. CDR3 sequence (DNA): TGTGCCAGCGGCCCGCCGTGGGGGACCTCCACAGATACGCAGTATTTT. It translates to CASGPPWGTSTDTQYF. This chain uses TRBV3-1 with TRBJ2-3; D might be TRBD1 or TRBD2, each matching 5 bases. The CDR3 contains 16 residues. The V gene lost 8 bases and the J gene lost 2 bases, with 20 bases spanning the gap. Germline CDR1 is LGHDT and CDR2 is YNNKEL (reference sequence).

The rearrangement joins TRBV3-1 to TRBJ2-1; TRBD2 aligns across 7 bases. This CDR3 comprises 11 residues. CDR1 and CDR2 (germline): LGHDT, YNNKEL (reference sequence). V was pared by 7 bases and J by 9 bases, with 3 bases of the junction left unmatched. The CDR3 loop reads CASNQRGEQFF. CDR3 DNA: TGTGCCAGCAACCAGCGGGGTGAGCAGTTCTTC.

This clonotype showed up just a few times. The chain combines TRBV15 with TRBJ1-4, with D hard to call. V was shortened by 0 bases and J by 2 bases, with 10 bases between the two germline ends. The CDR3 spans 16 residues. Germline V gene lookup returns CDR1 LNHNV and CDR2 YYDKDF (reference sequence). CDR3: CATSRDPVGTNEKLFF. In DNA form, the CDR3 reads TGTGCCACCAGCAGAGATCCCGTGGGGACTAATGAAAAACTGTTTTTT.

For this clonotype: A much larger clone differs by one base, so this may be a read error. V usage is TRBV20-1 and J usage is TRBJ1-2; 11 bases are shared with TRBD1. The germline V gene has CDR1 DFQATT and CDR2 SNEGSKA (reference sequence). The CDR3 is made up of 12 amino acids. DNA of the CDR3: TGCAGTGCTGAGGGACAGGGGGATGGCTGCACCTTC. This encodes CSAEGQGDGCTF.

The sample holds many counts of this clonotype. The J gene is TRBJ1-6, the V gene TRBV6-1; no firm D call. The V gene lost 7 bases and the J gene lost 5 bases, with 0 bases spanning the gap. The CDR3 covers 10 residues. Per the germline V gene, CDR1 is MNHNS and CDR2 is SASEGT. CDR3: CASNNSPLHF. The CDR3 bases are TGTGCCAGCAATAATTCACCCCTCCACTTT.

This clonotype was counted at least ten times. The chain is built from TRBV20-1 and TRBJ2-3; 7 bases map to TRBD2. V lost 0 bases to trimming and J lost 1 base; unmatched junction nucleotides: 7. From germline, CDR1 is DFQATT and CDR2 SNEGSKA (reference sequence). The CDR3 has 16 residues. The CDR3 loop reads CSARERVAGRTDTQYF. The CDR3 nucleotides are TGCAGTGCTAGAGAGAGAGTAGCGGGTCGCACAGATACGCAGTATTTT.

The chain uses TRBV3-1 and TRBJ2-1, with TRBD1 identical over 7 bases. This CDR3 has 16 amino acids. The germline V gene encodes CDR1 LGHDT and CDR2 YNNKEL (reference sequence). Trimming at V came to 5 bases and at J to 0 bases, leaving 7 bases not matched to a gene. For the CDR3, the DNA is TGTGCCAGCAGCAGAATAGACAGGGTCTCCTACAATGAGCAGTTCTTC. Translated: CASSRIDRVSYNEQFF.

V usage is TRBV30 and J usage is TRBJ2-6; D remains ambiguous. V shed 4 bases and J shed 2 bases, with 6 bases lying between them. The CDR3 has 13 residues. Germline V gene sequence: CDR1 GTSNPN, CDR2 SVGIG (reference sequence). In nucleotides, the CDR3 is TGTGCCTGGAAGGTAGCTGGGGCCAACGTCCTGACTTTC. It codes for CAWKVAGANVLTF.

This clonotype was seen ten or more times. The genes are TRBV9 and TRBJ1-1; D gene uncertain. CDR1 and CDR2 (germline): SGDLS, YYNGEE. The CDR3 length is 13 residues. The ends were cut back, 2 bases at V and 4 bases at J, with 9 bases in the middle. CDR3 protein: CASSVFAATEAFF. In DNA, the CDR3 is TGTGCCAGCAGCGTCTTTGCGGCCACTGAAGCTTTCTTT.

This clonotype was seen a handful of times. This sequence may be a read error, since a much larger clone differs from it by one base. V usage is TRBV6-2 or TRBV6-3 and J usage is TRBJ1-2, with TRBD1 as a possible D gene (5 bases). Germline loops: CDR1 MNHEY, CDR2 SVGEGT. The CDR3 is made up of 14 amino acids. Between the trimmed V and J ends, which lost 5 bases and 4 bases, there was a span of 14 bases. This CDR3 is CASSIPGRGYGYTF. The CDR3 bases are TGTGCCAGCAGTATTCCGGGACGGGGCTATGGCTACACCTTC.

Details on this clonotype: With a much larger clone just one base away, this may be a read error. J is TRBJ1-2 and V is TRBV20-1, with D uncertain. Germline-derived CDR1 and CDR2 are DFQATT and SNEGSKA (reference sequence). The CDR3 spans 12 residues. V was clipped by 3 bases and J by 5 bases, with 10 bases between them. In nucleotides, the CDR3 is TGCAGTGCTAGTCGACCGAATTATGGCTACACCTTC. Protein: CSASRPNYGYTF.

At least ten counts were recorded for this clonotype. The J gene is TRBJ2-7, the V gene TRBV7-2; possible D gene TRBD1, 6 bases. CDR1 is SGHTA, CDR2 FQGNSA, per germline. The V and J ends lost 5 bases and 1 base respectively, with 12 bases between them. CDR3 length: 14 amino acids. DNA of the CDR3: TGTGCCAGCAGCCCGGACAGCCCTTCCTACGAGCAGTACTTC. It yields the protein CASSPDSPSYEQYF.

This clonotype was seen many times. V is TRBV24-1 and J is TRBJ1-4; D perhaps matches TRBD1 (5 bases). Deletions cut 5 bases from V and 5 bases from J, with 17 bases between. From germline, CDR1 is KGHDR and CDR2 SFDVKD. The CDR3 loop spans 16 amino acids. CDR3 region: CATSAKKGTSNEKLFF. The CDR3 DNA is TGTGCCACCAGTGCGAAAAAGGGGACCAGCAATGAAAAACTGTTTTTT.